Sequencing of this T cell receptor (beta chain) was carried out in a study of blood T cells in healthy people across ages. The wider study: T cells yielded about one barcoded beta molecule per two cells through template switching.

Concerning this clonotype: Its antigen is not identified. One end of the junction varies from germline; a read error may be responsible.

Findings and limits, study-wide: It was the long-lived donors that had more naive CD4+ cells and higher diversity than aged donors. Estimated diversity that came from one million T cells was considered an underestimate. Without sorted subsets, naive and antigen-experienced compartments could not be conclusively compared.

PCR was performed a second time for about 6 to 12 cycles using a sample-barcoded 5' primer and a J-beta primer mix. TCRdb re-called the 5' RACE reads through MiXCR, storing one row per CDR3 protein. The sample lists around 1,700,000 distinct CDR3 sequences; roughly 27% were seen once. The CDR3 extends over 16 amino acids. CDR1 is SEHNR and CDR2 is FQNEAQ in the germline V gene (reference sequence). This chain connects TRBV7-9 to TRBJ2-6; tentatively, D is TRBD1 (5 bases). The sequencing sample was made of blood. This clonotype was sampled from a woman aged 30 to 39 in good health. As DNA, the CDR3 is TGTGCCAGCAGCGTTGTCACAGGCTCTGGGGCCAATGTCCGGACTTTC. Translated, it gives CASSVVTGSGANVRTF.